Listed here is a single T cell receptor beta chain. This CDR3 comprises 16 residues. CDR1 and CDR2 from the germline V gene are ENHRY and SYGVKD. The ends lost 6 bases at V and 1 base at J; junction bases unmatched: 10. These data belong to a study of T cell changes during pregnancy in multiple sclerosis. Assay used: immunoSEQ multiplex PCR; TCRdb lists only in-frame clones, some missing. Among around 95,000 clones listed, about 92% were seen once. The material sequenced was peripheral blood, taken after pregnancy. The rearrangement uses TRBV10-3 and TRBJ2-3, with TRBD2 identical over 7 bases. The clonotype comes from a female donor in good health, enrolled as a control in a pregnancy study. The CDR3 region is CAIRSGTAGGTDTQYF. The CDR3 nucleotides are TGTGCCATCAGATCGGGAACGGCGGGGGGCACAGATACGCAGTATTTT.